This TCR beta chain stems from a study of T cells in Graves' hyperthyroidism and ophthalmopathy (dated by TCRdb to about 2019). At the level of the whole study: Peripheral blood was collected at initial diagnosis, before any treatment. A discovery cohort of about a hundred patients, 43 with Graves' ophthalmopathy and about 60 with stable Graves' hyperthyroidism, was used to find distinguishing TCR V-J signatures. The 95 to 100 discovery patients were randomly split 7:3 into training and test sets. The paper describes TCR Vbeta CDR3 sequencing of around 130 peripheral blood samples, made up of 43 ophthalmopathy patients, over 70 hyperthyroidism patients and 17 progressor patients. Once sampling was done, hyperthyroidism patients were given methimazole at a starting dose of 30 mg daily, whereas ophthalmopathy patients were given high-dose intravenous methylprednisolone. Thyroid tissue and blood T-cell repertoires from six Graves' hyperthyroidism patients were also compared in the study. Whether ophthalmopathy could be predicted prospectively was tested in an independent validation cohort made up of approximately 19 hyperthyroidism patients plus 17 patients who later progressed to ophthalmopathy. Here is what the overall study found, with its caveats: Most expanded thyroid clonotypes (frequency above 0.001) were also found in blood, which suggests that blood repertoires may mirror thyroid immune responses. In cross-validation, a model built on a 13 V-J signature told ophthalmopathy apart from stable hyperthyroidism with 85% to 90% sensitivity and around 84% specificity, and in testing the same model reached 80%/75%. In validation, the model predicted progression to ophthalmopathy with about 71% sensitivity and roughly 75% specificity, a median of 6.5 months before onset. Sample size was not statistically predetermined, and investigators were not blinded to group allocation.

The germline V gene specifies SGHAT as CDR1 and FQNNGV as CDR2. The junction carries 13 bases between V and J, which are trimmed by 6 bases and 8 bases respectively. Counted from cysteine to phenylalanine, this CDR3 has 13 amino acids. The retained sequence is limited to the CDR3, 39 bases, with the frame set at the first base. This clonotype has more than one count but fewer than ten. The antigen it recognizes is unknown. Base-call qualities are not available, and no considerably larger clone is one nucleotide away. The TCR beta CDR3 regions were amplified from RNA transcripts. A first-round RT-PCR of the TCR CDR3 used the HTBI primer set with the Qiagen OneStep RT-PCR kit. Libraries were constructed in a second round of multiplex PCR, after which size selection and purification were performed. Libraries were sequenced paired-end with 100 bp reads on an Illumina HiSeq2000. As for the authors' bioinformatics: Raw data were processed with SOAPnuke, discarding reads with adapters, uncalled bases, mean Phred below 15, or no exact constant-primer or identifier match. High-quality paired reads were merged with COPE v1.2.5, and unique nucleotide sequences were defined as clonotypes. MiTCR v1.1 was used to align clonotypes to the IMGT TRBV, TRBD and TRBJ reference segments. Analysis was restricted to V-J combinations with a frequency above 0.0001, which covered 98% to 99.2% of repertoires. A TCS score was defined as the ratio between F50 (clonal expansion) and ExV (chaos), using BLOSUM62-based TCRdist between CDR3 peptides within each V-J. Welch's t-statistics and random forest reduced some 510 V-J features to about 12, which were used in a naive Bayes classifier (R e1071). In TCRdb, the public reads were trimmed at Q25 with fastp and aligned with MiXCR, with productive beta chains retained. Rows merge per CDR3 protein into single entries with the most common DNA and genes. The V and J calls reflect TCRdb's pipeline rather than the authors' work. The sample contains around 360,000 distinct CDR3 sequences, approximately 14% of them found a single time. Approximately 20% of the sample lies in the top ten.

Ophthalmopathy patients had moderately to severely active disease, Clinical Activity Score of at least 3, NOSPECS grade of at least 4, and duration under 3 months. The study excluded patients with uncontrolled infections, other autoimmune diseases, pregnancy or lactation. Clinical symptoms, serum thyroxine and TRAb, thyroid ultrasound, and orbital computed tomography formed the basis for the diagnoses. Ficoll-Paque density gradient centrifugation was used to isolate PBMCs from 8.5 to 10 ml of fresh peripheral blood. Total RNA was extracted with Trizol reagent, and quality was checked on an Agilent 2100 Bioanalyzer.

Recombination linked TRBV11-2 to TRBJ1-4, and possibly TRBD1, on 5 matching bases. The receptor's source is a woman aged 55-69 years with Graves' ophthalmopathy. Sequencing was performed on blood. The DNA reads TGTGCCAGCAGGCGAAATGGGGGGGAAAAACTGTTTTTT. It codes for CASRRNGGEKLFF. The variable domain in full, with residues beyond the CDR3 obtained from the reference TRBV11-2 and TRBJ1-4 genes, is EAGVAQSPRYKIIEKRQSVAFWCNPISGHATLYWYQQILGQGPKLLIQFQNNGVVDDSQLPKDRFSAERLKGVDSTLKIQPAKLEDSAVYLCASRRNGGEKLFFGSGTQLSVL.